A single sample is the source of the 2 T cell receptor beta chains below, sequenced in a study of T-cell memory formation after mild COVID-19. TCRdb processed the 5' RACE reads anew with MiXCR; each CDR3 protein has one entry. Here the sample spans hundreds of thousands of distinct CDR3 sequences, around a quarter being singletons. What was sequenced was PBMCs or a T cell subset sorted from them (not recorded which). The receptors were gathered from an adult woman who had mild COVID-19 (a few samples of this study predate the infection). Cell type and time point are not known.

The J gene is TRBJ2-3, the V gene TRBV12-3 or TRBV12-4; perhaps D is TRBD1 or TRBD2 (5 bases each). V lost 7 bases and J 3 bases, leaving 17 bases between the germline ends. This CDR3 spans 15 amino acids. The CDR3 protein is CASTLEGRGTDTQYF. The CDR3 DNA follows: TGTGCCAGCACCCTTGAGGGGCGAGGAACAGATACGCAGTATTTT.

This clonotype showed up many times. The genes are TRBV20-1 and TRBJ2-1; TRBD1 might be the D (6 bases). The CDR3 has 16 amino acids. CDR1 and CDR2 (germline): DFQATT, SNEGSKA (reference sequence). Trimming shortened V by 2 bases and J by 0 bases, and 14 bases separated the two germline ends. DNA of the CDR3: TGCAGTGCTAGAAGGACCGGGACAAGCTCCTACAATGAGCAGTTCTTC. Protein sequence: CSARRTGTSSYNEQFF.